A single sample gave rise to the 19 T cell receptor beta chains below, sequenced in a study of regulatory T cells in long-lasting Graves disease. Researchers made TCR beta libraries by using iRepertoire HTBI primers and running Arm-PCR on CDR3 regions. Each CDR3 protein gets one entry after TCRdb re-called the multiplex PCR reads with MiXCR. The sample lists 300,000 to 400,000 distinct CDR3 sequences; about 16% were seen once. The time point is: newly diagnosed GD, antithyroid drugs for less than 3 months. Construction of the TCR library relied on RNA isolated from PBMCs. Source: peripheral blood mononuclear cells (PBMCs), taken at new diagnosis, from a patient treated with antithyroid drugs. Source of these receptors: a female donor with Graves disease.

In this sample, this clonotype turned up many times. This chain joins TRBV24-1 and TRBJ2-2, with TRBD1 matching 7 bases. Germline assignment: CDR1 KGHDR and CDR2 SFDVKD. V was pared by 3 bases and J by 1 base, with 4 bases of the junction left unmatched. The CDR3 has 16 residues. The CDR3 DNA is TGTGCCACCAGTGATCGACAGGGTAGGAACACCGGGGAGCTGTTTTTT. Amino acids: CATSDRQGRNTGELFF.

The table lists this clonotype with a few counts. The rearrangement uses TRBV9 and TRBJ1-1; maybe TRBD1 (5 bases). V lost 1 base, J lost 1 base, and 14 bases lay in between. The CDR3 consists of 16 residues. Germline V gene sequence: CDR1 SGDLS, CDR2 YYNGEE. In nucleotides, the CDR3 is TGTGCCAGCAGCGTATCTCGGGAGGGGCGGAACACTGAAGCTTTCTTT. As protein: CASSVSREGRNTEAFF.

The chain recombines TRBV24-1 with TRBJ2-1; 7 nucleotides agree with TRBD2. With 3 bases clipped from V and 3 bases from J, the junction kept 10 bases outside the gene matches. The CDR3 has 17 residues. Germline CDR1 and CDR2: KGHDR and SFDVKD. The CDR3 sequence: CATSDVRPSGSYNEQFF. CDR3 DNA: TGTGCCACCAGTGATGTCCGGCCTAGCGGAAGCTACAATGAGCAGTTCTTC.

Ten or more counts support this clonotype. The genes are TRBV9 and TRBJ1-1; D is unresolved. Germline V CDR1 and CDR2: SGDLS, YYNGEE. The V and J ends lost 7 bases and 5 bases respectively, with 15 bases between them. The CDR3 length is 13 residues. Here the CDR3 reads CASYPSGGTEAFF. CDR3 sequence (DNA): TGTGCCAGCTATCCCTCCGGCGGGACTGAAGCTTTCTTT.

V is TRBV9 and J is TRBJ1-1, with TRBD1 matching over 7 bases. Trimming removed 3 bases from V and 4 bases from J; junction bases left unmatched: 9. This CDR3 is built from 15 residues. Per germline, CDR1 SGDLS and CDR2 YYNGEE. Here the CDR3 DNA reads TGTGCCAGCAGCGGACGGACAGGTCGGGGCACTGAAGCTTTCTTT. It yields the protein CASSGRTGRGTEAFF.

Ten or more counts support this clonotype. This rearrangement joins TRBV5-4 to TRBJ1-1; TRBD1 matches at 8 bases. The germline V gene encodes CDR1 SGHNT and CDR2 YYREEE (reference sequence). Unmatched junction bases numbered 9, after V lost 4 bases and J lost 4 bases. The CDR3 spans 15 residues. This CDR3 reads CASSPRQGIITEAFF. Written as DNA, the CDR3 is TGTGCCAGCAGCCCTAGACAGGGGATTATCACTGAAGCTTTCTTT.

This clonotype was seen ten or more times. The chain has TRBV20-1 and TRBJ2-3; TRBD2 agrees at 14 bases. The junction had 17 bases not matched to a gene; V was cut back by 3 bases and J by 0 bases. Germline CDR1 DFQATT, CDR2 SNEGSKA (reference sequence). The CDR3 extends over 21 amino acids. The CDR3, as DNA: TGCAGTGCTAGTCCCTTTCCGGGACTAGCGGGAGATGGGGCTAGCACAGATACGCAGTATTTT. Amino acids: CSASPFPGLAGDGASTDTQYF.

The V gene is TRBV30, the J gene TRBJ1-3; D is uncertain. The germline gives CDR1 GTSNPN, CDR2 SVGIG (reference sequence). CDR3 length: 14 residues. The V and J ends lost 3 bases and 0 bases respectively, with 9 bases between them. The CDR3 bases are TGTGCCTGGAGGTACAGTTCCTCTGGAAACACCATATATTTT. It encodes CAWRYSSSGNTIYF.

This clonotype has at least ten counts. V and J are TRBV28 and TRBJ2-5, with 14 bases identical to TRBD2. The V and J ends lost 4 bases and 3 bases, in that order; junction bases with no gene match: 13. This CDR3 is 19 amino acids long. Germline V gene data show CDR1 as MDHEN and CDR2 as SYDVKM. The CDR3 is CASSSQRSTSGRVKETQYF. CDR3 nucleotides: TGTGCCAGCAGTTCCCAACGATCGACTAGCGGGAGGGTCAAAGAGACCCAGTACTTC.

This clonotype was counted at least ten times. The chain is built from TRBV12-3 or TRBV12-4 and TRBJ1-4, with D perhaps matching TRBD1 (5 bases). CDR3 length: 13 amino acids. Trimming took off 7 bases at V and 7 bases at J, with 13 bases between the two ends. CDR3 bases: TGTGCCAGCACCCCGGCAGGGAGTGAAAAACTGTTTTTT. Protein: CASTPAGSEKLFF.

The V gene is TRBV5-1, the J gene TRBJ2-5, with a possible D match to TRBD1 (5 bases). CDR3 length: 15 residues. V dropped 0 bases and J dropped 0 bases, with 9 bases sitting between them. Germline V gives CDR1 SGHRS, CDR2 YFSETQ. CDR3 region: CASSLAGWDQETQYF. Here the CDR3 DNA reads TGCGCCAGCAGCTTGGCAGGGTGGGACCAAGAGACCCAGTACTTC. Full variable domain (outside the CDR3, taken from reference TRBV5-1 and TRBJ2-5): KAGVTQTPRYLIKTRGQQVTLSCSPISGHRSVSWYQQTPGQGLQFLFEYFSETQRNKGNFPGRFSGRQFSNSRSEMNVSTLELGDSALYLCASSLAGWDQETQYFGPGTRLLVL.

CDR3 loop: CSARDGRGGYGYTF. CDR3 nucleotides: TGCAGTGCTAGAGATGGACGGGGAGGGTATGGCTACACCTTC. The chain carries TRBV20-1 and TRBJ1-2; no firm D call. The V end was cut by 0 bases, the J end by 5 bases, with 13 bases between. This CDR3 region has 14 residues. Germline loops: CDR1 DFQATT, CDR2 SNEGSKA (reference sequence).

This rearrangement joins TRBV11-3 to TRBJ2-3, with D maybe TRBD2 (6 bases). CDR1 SGHNT and CDR2 YENEEA come from the germline V gene. Trimming cost V 5 bases and J 4 bases, with 22 bases left between them. The CDR3 runs to 17 residues. The CDR3 here is CASSPGGATPIADTQYF. The CDR3 region has the DNA TGTGCCAGCAGCCCCGGCGGGGCTACCCCGATCGCAGATACGCAGTATTTT.

This clonotype was counted ten times or more. This chain links TRBV11-2 with TRBJ2-5; 7 bases agree with TRBD1. This CDR3 spans 15 amino acids. CDR1 and CDR2 (germline): SGHAT, FQNNGV. Trimming cost V 1 base and J 2 bases; bases outside gene matches: 4. The CDR3 DNA reads TGTGCCAGCAGCTTAGTAAGGGGACAGCAAGAGACCCAGTACTTC. Translating gives CASSLVRGQQETQYF.

The chain employs TRBV7-9 and TRBJ2-6, with D perhaps matching TRBD1 or TRBD2 (5 bases each). Germline V CDR1 and CDR2: SEHNR, FQNEAQ (reference sequence). CDR3 size: 22 residues. Trimming shortened V by 4 bases and J by 0 bases, and 28 bases separated the two germline ends. The CDR3 loop reads CASSYPGRLDRHSASGANVLTF. DNA of the CDR3: TGTGCCAGCAGCTACCCGGGACGCCTCGACCGCCACTCAGCCTCTGGGGCCAACGTCCTGACTTTC.

The table lists this clonotype with many counts. The chain employs TRBV28 and TRBJ2-7; either TRBD1 or TRBD2 may supply D (8 bases each). Germline V gene lookup returns CDR1 MDHEN and CDR2 SYDVKM. V was clipped by 6 bases and J by 0 bases, with 30 bases between them. This CDR3 region has 20 residues. CDR3 residues: CASRRRQGRIAGLSSYEQYF. CDR3 sequence (DNA): TGTGCCAGCAGGCGGAGACAGGGGCGAATAGCGGGACTTAGCTCCTACGAGCAGTACTTC. Full variable domain (outside the CDR3, taken from reference TRBV28 and TRBJ2-7): DVKVTQSSRYLVKRTGEKVFLECVQDMDHENMFWYRQDPGLGLRLIYFSYDVKMKEKGDIPEGYSVSREKKERFSLILESASTNQTSMYLCASRRRQGRIAGLSSYEQYFGPGTRLTVT.

The J gene is TRBJ2-2, the V gene TRBV4-1; D is perhaps TRBD1 or TRBD2 (5 bases each). CDR1 and CDR2 from the germline V gene are MGHRA and YSYEKL. The CDR3 covers 15 residues. The V and J ends lost 7 bases and 3 bases respectively, with 15 bases between them. The CDR3 bases are TGCGCCAGCAACTACTTGGGGGTTGACACCGGGGAGCTGTTTTTT. Encoded protein: CASNYLGVDTGELFF.

This clonotype was counted many times. In DNA, the CDR3 is TGTGCCAGCAGTTACTCCACAACAGAGACCCAGTACTTC. This translates into CASSYSTTETQYF. The V and J genes are TRBV6-5 and TRBJ2-5; D remains ambiguous. V gave up 0 bases and J gave up 4 bases, with 6 bases separating them. The CDR3 runs to 13 residues. CDR1 is MNHEY and CDR2 is SVGAGI in the germline V gene.

The chain couples TRBV9 to TRBJ2-1; D unresolved. Germline V gene lookup returns CDR1 SGDLS and CDR2 YYNGEE. V shed 5 bases and J shed 4 bases, with 7 bases lying between them. The CDR3 length is 12 residues. The CDR3 DNA reads TGTGCCAGCAGTATAGATTACAATGAGCAGTTCTTC. This translates into CASSIDYNEQFF. The variable domain in full, with the rest retrieved from reference TRBV9 and TRBJ2-1, is DSGVTQTPKHLITATGQRVTLRCSPRSGDLSVYWYQQSLDQGLQFLIQYYNGEERAKGNILERFSAQQFPDLHSELNLSSLELGDSALYFCASSIDYNEQFFGPGTRLTVL.